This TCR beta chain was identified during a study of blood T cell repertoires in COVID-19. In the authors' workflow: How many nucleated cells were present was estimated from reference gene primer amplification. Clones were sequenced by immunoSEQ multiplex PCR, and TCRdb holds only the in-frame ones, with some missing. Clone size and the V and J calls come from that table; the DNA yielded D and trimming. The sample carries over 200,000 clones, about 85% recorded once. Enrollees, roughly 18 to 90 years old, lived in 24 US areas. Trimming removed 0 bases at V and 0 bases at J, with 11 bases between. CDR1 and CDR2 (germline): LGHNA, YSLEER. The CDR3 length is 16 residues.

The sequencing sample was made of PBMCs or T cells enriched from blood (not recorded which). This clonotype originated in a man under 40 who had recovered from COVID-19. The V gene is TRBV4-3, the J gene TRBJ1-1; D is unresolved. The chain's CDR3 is CASSQDRYGMNTEAFF. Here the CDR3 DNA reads TGCGCCAGCAGCCAAGATCGGTACGGGATGAACACTGAAGCTTTCTTT.